This TCR beta chain is drawn from a study of cytomegalovirus exposure and HLA in healthy donors. Remarks on this clone: The antigen is unknown.

The V gene's germline CDR1 is MDHEN and CDR2 SYDVKM. With V trimmed by 5 bases and J by 6 bases, 5 bases remained unmatched. This CDR3 comprises 14 residues. TCRdb's copy holds only in-frame clones and misses some; the assay was immunoSEQ multiplex PCR. This sample has approximately 160,000 clones, with around 90% found just once. Study-level results: The study recorded 150 to 200 TCR beta chains that were cytomegalovirus-associated.

Sequenced: PBMCs. The V call is TRBV28, the J call TRBJ1-5; 9 bases fit TRBD1. This TCR came from a woman under 30 in good health and CMV-seropositive. CDR3: CASSPTGGFQPQHF. The CDR3 DNA reads as TGTGCCAGCAGTCCGACAGGGGGTTTTCAGCCCCAGCATTTT.